This T cell receptor (beta chain) emerged from a study of blood T cell repertoires in COVID-19 (dated by TCRdb to 2018 to 2021). Looking at the study overall: Recovered participants in ImmuneRACE Cohort 3 were defined by two consecutive negative NP/OP PCR tests, clearance by a healthcare professional, or resolution of symptoms. The collaborator samples originated in the United States, Italy and Spain and spanned the acute and convalescent phases of COVID-19. The prospective study material was composed of cDNA or gDNA derived from T cells, B-cell-depleted T cells, or PBMCs. Subjects who had been exposed to COVID-19, were actively infected with it, or had recovered from it provided the deeply sampled blood TCRbeta repertoires that made up the dataset. The repertoires were released in a freely available public database meant as a resource for research on the immune response to SARS-CoV-2. The samples were drawn from two sources: the first 160 participants of the ongoing ImmuneRACE study, and 1,000 to 1,500 subjects contributed by 6 global collaborators. The sample metadata nearly always contained a de-identified subject ID, COVID-19 status, age in years and sex. Where available, HLA class I and class II types were obtained from metadata supplied by the sample provider rather than from assay-based typing. Study-level results and caveats: How much clinical and demographic metadata was included differed by source and by participant, and the metadata was provided uncurated.

As regards this clone: What this receptor recognizes is not known. There are no base qualities to consult, and no much larger clone falls within one base.

The germline V gene specifies SGDLS as CDR1 and YYNGEE as CDR2. The CDR3 measures 12 amino acids from cysteine to phenylalanine. The kept DNA is CDR3 alone, 36 bases in frame from the first base. Trimming costs V 6 bases and J 4 bases, and their ends lie 10 bases apart. Enrolling through a virtual design, the prospective study's participants ranged in age from roughly 18 to 89 years and lived across some 23 United States geographic areas. In the prospective study, cohorts were assigned on the basis of participant-reported clinical history obtained from a screening survey and a study questionnaire. In the prospective study, mobile phlebotomists collected whole blood, serum and a nasopharyngeal or oropharyngeal swab from each participant. Participants in the prospective study had the option to provide additional blood draws and questionnaires over a roughly 2-month period. Blood samples from the prospective study were shipped frozen or at room temperature prior to DNA extraction.

TCRbeta CDR3 regions were amplified from genomic DNA using the immunoSEQ Assay, a bias-controlled multiplex PCR. As for the original processing: Within the assay, amplification of reference gene primers was used to estimate how many nucleated cells each sample contained. To quantify the absolute abundance of each unique TCRbeta CDR3 rearrangement, sequence reads were collapsed and filtered. For each sample, productive Simpson clonality was calculated as the square root of Simpson's diversity index over productive rearrangements. This immuneACCESS table, as held by TCRdb, lists in-frame sequences with V and J called but not all clones. Of the missing ones, under half trace to an unresolved V gene in checked studies; the others have no known cause. V, J and clone size are those of that table, while D and trimming were read from the DNA. For this sample the table gives hundreds of thousands of clones, of which roughly 90% were detected only once. In total, the top ten clones hold 3% to 3.5% of the sample.

Sequenced sample: PBMCs or T cells enriched from blood (not recorded which). This TCR was sampled from a woman between 45 and 60 years old in a cohort exposed to, infected with or recovered from COVID-19 (not recorded which). The chain employs TRBV9 and TRBJ1-2; a weak D assignment points to TRBD1 (5 bases agree). This receptor carries the CDR3 CASNQGTYGYTF. The nucleotide sequence is given as TGTGCCAGCAATCAGGGTACCTATGGCTACACCTTC.